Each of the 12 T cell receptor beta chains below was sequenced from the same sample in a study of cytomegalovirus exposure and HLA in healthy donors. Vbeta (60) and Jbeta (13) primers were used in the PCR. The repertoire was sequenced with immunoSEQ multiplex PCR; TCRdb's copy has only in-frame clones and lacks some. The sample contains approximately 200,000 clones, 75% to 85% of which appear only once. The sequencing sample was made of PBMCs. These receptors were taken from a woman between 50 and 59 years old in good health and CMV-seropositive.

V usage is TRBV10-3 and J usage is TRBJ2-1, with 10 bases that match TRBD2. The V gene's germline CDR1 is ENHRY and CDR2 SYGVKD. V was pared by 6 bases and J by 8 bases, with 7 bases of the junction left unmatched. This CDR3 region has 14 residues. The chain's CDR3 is CAISPSGGADEQFF. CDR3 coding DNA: TGTGCCATCAGCCCAAGCGGGGGGGCTGATGAGCAGTTCTTC.

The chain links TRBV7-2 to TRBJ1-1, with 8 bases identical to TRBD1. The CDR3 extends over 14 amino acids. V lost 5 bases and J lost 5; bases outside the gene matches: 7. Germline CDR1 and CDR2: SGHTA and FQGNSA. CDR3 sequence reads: CASSDRQGRTEAFF. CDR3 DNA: TGTGCCAGCAGCGACAGACAGGGGAGGACTGAAGCTTTCTTT. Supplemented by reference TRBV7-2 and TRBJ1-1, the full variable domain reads GAGVSQSPSNKVTEKGKDVELRCDPISGHTALYWYRQSLGQGLEFLIYFQGNSAPDKSGLPSDRFSAERTGGSVSTLTIQRTQQEDSAVYLCASSDRQGRTEAFFGQGTRLTVV.

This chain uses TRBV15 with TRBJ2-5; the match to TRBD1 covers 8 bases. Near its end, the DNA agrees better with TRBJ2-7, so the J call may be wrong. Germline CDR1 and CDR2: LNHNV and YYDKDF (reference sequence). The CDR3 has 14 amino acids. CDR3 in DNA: TGTGCCACCAGCAGAGCCAGGGGGCTAAGCGAGCAGTACTTC. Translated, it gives CATSRARGLSEQYF.

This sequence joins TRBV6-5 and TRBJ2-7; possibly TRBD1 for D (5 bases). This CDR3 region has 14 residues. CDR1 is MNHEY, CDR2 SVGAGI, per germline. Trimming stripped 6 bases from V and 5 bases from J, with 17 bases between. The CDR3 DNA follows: TGTGCCAGCAGCCAGGGTGGGTTAGTGGACGAGCAGTACTTC. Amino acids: CASSQGGLVDEQYF.

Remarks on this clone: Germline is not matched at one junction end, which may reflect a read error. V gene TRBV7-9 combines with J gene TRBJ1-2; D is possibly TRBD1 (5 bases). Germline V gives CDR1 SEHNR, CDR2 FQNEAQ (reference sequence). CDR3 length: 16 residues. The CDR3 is CSSSLEGHGSYYGYTF. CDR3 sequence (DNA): TGTTCCAGCAGCTTAGAAGGACATGGATCTTACTATGGCTACACCTTC. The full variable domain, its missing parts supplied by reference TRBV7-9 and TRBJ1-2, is DTGVSQNPRHKITKRGQNVTFRCDPISEHNRLYWYRQTLGQGPEFLTYFQNEAQLEKSRLLSDRFSAERPKGSFSTLEIQRTEQGDSAMYLCSSSLEGHGSYYGYTFGSGTRLTVV.

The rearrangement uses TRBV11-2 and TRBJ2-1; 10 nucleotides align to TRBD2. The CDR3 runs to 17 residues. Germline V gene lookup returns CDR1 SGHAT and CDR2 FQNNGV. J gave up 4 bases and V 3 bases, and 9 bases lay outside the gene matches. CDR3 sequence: CASSLEVSAGGYNEQFF. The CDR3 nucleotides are TGTGCCAGCAGCTTGGAGGTCTCAGCGGGAGGGTACAATGAGCAGTTCTTC.

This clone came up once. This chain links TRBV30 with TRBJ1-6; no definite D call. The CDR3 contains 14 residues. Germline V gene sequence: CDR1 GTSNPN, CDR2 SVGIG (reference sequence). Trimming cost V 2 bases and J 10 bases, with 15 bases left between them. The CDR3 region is CAWSPPREVSPLHF. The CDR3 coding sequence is TGTGCCTGGAGTCCACCCCGCGAAGTCTCACCCCTCCACTTT.

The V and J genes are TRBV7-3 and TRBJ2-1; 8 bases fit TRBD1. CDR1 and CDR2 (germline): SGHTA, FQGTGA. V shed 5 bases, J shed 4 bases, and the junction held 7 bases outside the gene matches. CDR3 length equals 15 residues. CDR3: CASSPTGTGYNEQFF. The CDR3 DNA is TGTGCCAGCAGCCCAACCGGGACAGGATACAATGAGCAGTTCTTC.

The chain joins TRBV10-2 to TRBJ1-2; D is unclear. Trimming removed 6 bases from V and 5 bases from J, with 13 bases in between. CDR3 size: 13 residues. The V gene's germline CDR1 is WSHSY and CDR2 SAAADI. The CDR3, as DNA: TGCGCCAGCAGCCCTACAGAAGTTTATGGCTACACCTTC. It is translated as CASSPTEVYGYTF.

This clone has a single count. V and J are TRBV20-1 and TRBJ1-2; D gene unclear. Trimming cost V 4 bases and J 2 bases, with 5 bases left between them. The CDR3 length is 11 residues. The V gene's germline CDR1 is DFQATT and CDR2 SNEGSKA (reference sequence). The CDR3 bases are TGCAGTGCTATCCAGAACTATGGCTACACCTTC. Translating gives CSAIQNYGYTF.

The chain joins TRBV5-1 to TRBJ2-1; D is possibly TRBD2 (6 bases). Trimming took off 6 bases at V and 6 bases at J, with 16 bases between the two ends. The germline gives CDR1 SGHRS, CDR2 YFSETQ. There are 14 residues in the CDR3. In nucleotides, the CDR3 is TGCGCCAGCATGATCGGCGGGGACCTCAATGAGCAGTTCTTC. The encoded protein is CASMIGGDLNEQFF.

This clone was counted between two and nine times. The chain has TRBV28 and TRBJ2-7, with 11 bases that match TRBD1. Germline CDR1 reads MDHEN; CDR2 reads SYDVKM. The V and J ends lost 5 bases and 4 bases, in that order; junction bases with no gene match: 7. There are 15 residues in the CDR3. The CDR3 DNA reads TGTGCCAGCAGTCTCCCGGACAGGGGGCCGTACGAGCAGTACTTC. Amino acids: CASSLPDRGPYEQYF.